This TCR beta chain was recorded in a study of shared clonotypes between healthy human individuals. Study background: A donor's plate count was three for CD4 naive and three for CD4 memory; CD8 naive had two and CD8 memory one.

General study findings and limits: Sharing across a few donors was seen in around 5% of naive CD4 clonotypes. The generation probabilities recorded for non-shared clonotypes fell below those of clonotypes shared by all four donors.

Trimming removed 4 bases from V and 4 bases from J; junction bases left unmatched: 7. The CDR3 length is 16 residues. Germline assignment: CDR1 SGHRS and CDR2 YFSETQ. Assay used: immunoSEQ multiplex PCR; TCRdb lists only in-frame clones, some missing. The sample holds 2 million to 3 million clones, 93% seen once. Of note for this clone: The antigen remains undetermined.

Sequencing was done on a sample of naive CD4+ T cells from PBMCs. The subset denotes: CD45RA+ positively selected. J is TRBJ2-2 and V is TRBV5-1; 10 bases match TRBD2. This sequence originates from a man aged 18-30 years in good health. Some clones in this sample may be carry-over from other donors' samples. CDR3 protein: CASSALAGAGTGELFF. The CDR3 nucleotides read TGCGCCAGCAGCGCCCTAGCGGGAGCGGGCACCGGGGAGCTGTTTTTT.